The 25 T cell receptor beta chains given below trace back to one sample, sequenced in a study of response to subunit inactivated influenza vaccine. One entry per CDR3 protein, called by TCRdb with MiXCR from the RT-PCR reads. Altogether approximately 570,000 distinct CDR3 sequences are present, 6.5% to 8% being singletons, with the ten largest covering about an eighth. The specimen was PBMCs from blood, collected less than 25 months after vaccination. Source of these receptors: a man aged 45-69 years who received an inactivated influenza vaccine.

In this sample, this clonotype turned up many times. The gene calls are TRBV20-1 and TRBJ2-1, with a weak D call TRBD2 (6 bases). The CDR3 runs to 10 residues. CDR1 is DFQATT and CDR2 is SNEGSKA in the germline V gene (reference sequence). CDR3 sequence (DNA): TGCAGCACCGGGAGAGGGGCGCAGTTCTTC. Translation: CSTGRGAQFF.

The table lists this clonotype with a few counts. V and J are TRBV3-1 and TRBJ2-2; possible D gene TRBD1, 6 bases. Germline values: CDR1 LGHDT, CDR2 YNNKEL (reference sequence). With 0 bases removed from V and 8 bases from J, the gap between germline ends came to 10 bases. The CDR3 has 14 residues. CDR3 residues: CASSQDGGGGELFF. CDR3 coding DNA: TGTGCCAGCAGCCAAGATGGGGGCGGTGGGGAGCTGTTTTTT.

V is TRBV6-2 or TRBV6-3 and J is TRBJ2-7; 11 bases line up with TRBD2. The CDR3 has 15 residues. Losses at the gene ends were 5 bases for V and 5 bases for J; bases not matched to a gene: 8. CDR1 is MNHEY and CDR2 is SVGEGT in the germline V gene. The CDR3 reads CASSGPSGRNNEQYF. CDR3 coding DNA: TGTGCCAGCAGTGGTCCTAGCGGGAGGAATAACGAGCAGTACTTC.

The gene calls are TRBV28 and TRBJ2-1; TRBD2 matches at 7 bases. Trimming at V came to 6 bases and at J to 2 bases, leaving 10 bases not matched to a gene. Germline assignment: CDR1 MDHEN and CDR2 SYDVKM. The CDR3 runs 16 residues. CDR3 sequence reads: CASSPGLGLPYNEQFF. The DNA of the CDR3 is TGTGCCAGCAGCCCTGGACTAGGATTACCCTACAATGAGCAGTTCTTC. Variable domain in full (rest from reference TRBV28 and TRBJ2-1): DVKVTQSSRYLVKRTGEKVFLECVQDMDHENMFWYRQDPGLGLRLIYFSYDVKMKEKGDIPEGYSVSREKKERFSLILESASTNQTSMYLCASSPGLGLPYNEQFFGPGTRLTVL.

This clonotype was counted at least ten times. This rearrangement joins TRBV3-1 to TRBJ2-2; D assignment may be TRBD1 or TRBD2 (6 bases each). Germline V gene lookup returns CDR1 LGHDT and CDR2 YNNKEL (reference sequence). Trimming removed 6 bases at V and 0 bases at J, with 14 bases between. CDR3 length equals 16 residues. CDR3 protein: CASSPLGGSNTGELFF. The CDR3 DNA follows: TGTGCCAGCAGTCCCCTCGGGGGCTCGAACACCGGGGAGCTGTTTTTT.

This clonotype was seen ten or more times. This sequence joins TRBV27 and TRBJ2-1; D assignment may be TRBD1 or TRBD2 (5 bases each). CDR1 and CDR2 (germline): MNHEY, SMNVEV (reference sequence). V was shortened by 2 bases and J by 13 bases, with 21 bases between the two germline ends. This CDR3 spans 15 amino acids. CDR3 protein: CASSLKLGTSSSQFF. DNA of the CDR3: TGTGCCAGCAGTTTAAAACTAGGGACGTCCTCGAGCCAGTTCTTC.

This clonotype was recorded a few times. The chain couples TRBV10-3 to TRBJ2-3; TRBD2 matches 8 bases. The CDR3 contains 13 residues. V lost 10 bases and J lost 6; bases outside the gene matches: 9. Germline V gene lookup returns CDR1 ENHRY and CDR2 SYGVKD. CDR3 sequence: CATRGGIPDTQYF. CDR3 sequence (DNA): TGTGCCACCCGGGGGGGAATCCCCGATACGCAGTATTTT.

This sequence joins TRBV7-9 and TRBJ2-1, with TRBD2 matching over 13 bases. Germline values: CDR1 SEHNR, CDR2 FQNEAQ (reference sequence). This CDR3 region has 17 residues. With 2 bases clipped from V and 4 bases from J, the junction kept 5 bases outside the gene matches. CDR3 sequence: CASSLRLAGGSYNEQFF. The CDR3 DNA reads as TGTGCCAGCAGCTTAAGACTAGCGGGAGGTTCGTACAATGAGCAGTTCTTC.

This clonotype was counted many times. V is TRBV28 and J is TRBJ2-6, with D possibly matching TRBD1 (5 bases). CDR1 and CDR2 (germline): MDHEN, SYDVKM. V was pared by 3 bases and J by 4 bases, with 7 bases between. The CDR3 is made up of 14 amino acids. The CDR3 DNA follows: TGTGCCAGCAGTTTCCCAGGGGGGGCCAACGTCCTGACTTTC. It specifies CASSFPGGANVLTF.

This clonotype was counted ten times or more. This rearrangement joins TRBV4-3 to TRBJ2-1; 8 positions agree with TRBD2. The germline gives CDR1 LGHNA, CDR2 YSLEER. The trim removed 3 bases at V and 7 bases at J, leaving 11 bases unmatched. This CDR3 region has 16 residues. The chain's CDR3 is CASSQDLAGGKNEQFF. As DNA, the CDR3 is TGCGCCAGCAGCCAGGACCTGGCGGGAGGAAAAAATGAGCAGTTCTTC.

In its sample, this clonotype was seen a few times. This chain connects TRBV29-1 to TRBJ2-4; D unresolved. CDR1 and CDR2 from the germline V gene are SQVTM and ANQGSEA. The CDR3 loop spans 13 amino acids. Deletions cut 7 bases from V and 1 base from J, with 11 bases between. The CDR3 loop reads CSALPPAKNIQYF. The CDR3 nucleotides are TGCAGCGCCCTCCCTCCGGCCAAAAACATTCAGTACTTC.

This clonotype appeared a few times. The rearrangement uses TRBV7-9 and TRBJ2-2, with D possibly being TRBD2 (5 bases). The length of the CDR3 is 15 residues. From germline, CDR1 is SEHNR and CDR2 FQNEAQ (reference sequence). Trimming took 4 bases from V and 6 from J, leaving 15 bases between them. In nucleotides, the CDR3 is TGTGCCAGCAGCTCCAGATCGAGGCGGGCCGGGGAGCTGTTTTTT. Residues: CASSSRSRRAGELFF.

This rearrangement joins TRBV24-1 to TRBJ2-1; D is possibly TRBD2 (5 bases). The CDR3 is 15 residues long. Trimming stripped 2 bases from V and 4 bases from J, with 11 bases between. Germline V lookup: CDR1 KGHDR, CDR2 SFDVKD. This CDR3 reads CATSDYKAVYNEQFF. Here the CDR3 DNA reads TGTGCCACCAGTGATTACAAAGCGGTATACAATGAGCAGTTCTTC.

The sample holds a few counts of this clonotype. The chain combines TRBV4-1 with TRBJ1-1; D unclear. The CDR3 totals 14 residues. Germline CDR1 is MGHRA and CDR2 is YSYEKL. V was pared by 1 base and J by 2 bases, with 8 bases between. CDR3 coding DNA: TGCGCCAGCAGCCAAGGACCCAAAAACACTGAAGCTTTCTTT. Translated, it gives CASSQGPKNTEAFF.

This clonotype turned up a few times. The chain uses TRBV28 and TRBJ1-2; D uncertain. This CDR3 is 13 amino acids long. Per the germline V gene, CDR1 is MDHEN and CDR2 is SYDVKM. The ends were cut back, 1 base at V and 2 bases at J, with 5 bases in the middle. CDR3 sequence: CASSLYQNYGYTF. The CDR3 region has the DNA TGTGCCAGCAGTTTATACCAGAACTATGGCTACACCTTC.

There are many counts of this clonotype. In nucleotides, the CDR3 is TGTGCCAGCAGTGGCTCCTACGAGCAGTACTTC. Its translation: CASSGSYEQYF. This rearrangement joins TRBV21-1 to TRBJ2-7. TRBV21-1 is classified as a pseudogene. CDR3 size: 11 residues.

This clonotype has at least ten counts. The chain combines TRBV10-3 with TRBJ1-5; D is unclear. From germline, CDR1 is ENHRY and CDR2 SYGVKD. Trimming cost V 3 bases and J 1 base, with 4 bases left between them. CDR3 size: 13 residues. The CDR3 reads CAISEGSNQPQHF. The CDR3 nucleotides are TGTGCCATCAGTGAAGGCAGCAATCAGCCCCAGCATTTT.

This chain uses TRBV20-1 with TRBJ1-4, with D hard to call. From germline, CDR1 is DFQATT and CDR2 SNEGSKA (reference sequence). V gave up 1 base and J gave up 14 bases, with 11 bases separating them. The CDR3 has 11 residues. CDR3 protein: CSARVLGQLFF. The CDR3 DNA reads as TGCAGTGCTAGAGTTTTAGGGCAGCTGTTTTTT.

The J gene is TRBJ2-2, the V gene TRBV6-5; D unresolved. The V gene lost 1 base and the J gene lost 3 bases, with 9 bases spanning the gap. The CDR3 is 15 residues long. Germline V gene sequence: CDR1 MNHEY, CDR2 SVGAGI. Here the CDR3 DNA reads TGTGCCAGCAGTTACTGGACGCCCTACACCGGGGAGCTGTTTTTT. Translation: CASSYWTPYTGELFF.

This clonotype has only a few counts. This chain links TRBV29-1 with TRBJ2-3; 10 bases align to TRBD1. Germline V lookup: CDR1 SQVTM, CDR2 ANQGSEA. V lost 1 base, J lost 2 bases, and 15 bases stayed unmatched. There are 19 residues in the CDR3. In DNA form, the CDR3 reads TGCAGCGTTGAAGCTCTGTGGGACAGGGGCGCCCGCTCCACAGATACGCAGTATTTT. It codes for CSVEALWDRGARSTDTQYF.

This clonotype has a single count. The J gene is TRBJ2-7, the V gene TRBV7-8, with 9 bases lining up with TRBD2. Germline V gene lookup returns CDR1 SGHVS and CDR2 FQNEAQ. The junction had 10 bases not matched to a gene; V was cut back by 5 bases and J by 2 bases. This CDR3 is built from 16 residues. The chain's CDR3 is CASSPYGVAGAYEQYF. CDR3 nucleotides: TGTGCCAGCAGCCCTTATGGTGTAGCGGGAGCCTACGAGCAGTACTTC.

The J gene is TRBJ1-4, the V gene TRBV20-1; 7 bases align to TRBD1. This CDR3 has 15 amino acids. Germline assignment: CDR1 DFQATT and CDR2 SNEGSKA (reference sequence). With 5 bases clipped from V and 0 bases from J, the junction kept 6 bases outside the gene matches. The CDR3 region is CSAARGRATNEKLFF. The CDR3 DNA reads as TGCAGTGCTGCCAGGGGGAGAGCAACTAATGAAAAACTGTTTTTT.

This clonotype appeared a few times. The J gene is TRBJ2-1, the V gene TRBV29-1; 8 positions match TRBD1. V dropped 7 bases and J dropped 6; count of bases not matched to a gene: 5. This CDR3 is 12 amino acids long. From germline, CDR1 is SQVTM and CDR2 ANQGSEA. For the CDR3, the DNA is TGCAGCGCGGACAGGGTGGGCAATGAGCAGTTCTTC. Translated, it gives CSADRVGNEQFF.

The chain links TRBV7-2 to TRBJ1-2, with D unclear. CDR3 length: 14 amino acids. V lost 1 base and J 7 bases, leaving 13 bases between the germline ends. Germline loops: CDR1 SGHTA, CDR2 FQGNSA. The CDR3 nucleotides read TGTGCCAGCAGCTTAGGGATGTCCCCTATTGGCTACACCTTC. Encoded protein: CASSLGMSPIGYTF.

The sample holds many counts of this clonotype. The chain has TRBV4-1 and TRBJ2-1, with D uncertain. Germline V gene lookup returns CDR1 MGHRA and CDR2 YSYEKL. The CDR3 runs 16 residues. Trimming took 0 bases from V and 0 from J, leaving 9 bases between them. The CDR3 loop reads CASSQDPVGSYNEQFF. In DNA, the CDR3 is TGCGCCAGCAGCCAAGATCCGGTCGGCTCCTACAATGAGCAGTTCTTC.